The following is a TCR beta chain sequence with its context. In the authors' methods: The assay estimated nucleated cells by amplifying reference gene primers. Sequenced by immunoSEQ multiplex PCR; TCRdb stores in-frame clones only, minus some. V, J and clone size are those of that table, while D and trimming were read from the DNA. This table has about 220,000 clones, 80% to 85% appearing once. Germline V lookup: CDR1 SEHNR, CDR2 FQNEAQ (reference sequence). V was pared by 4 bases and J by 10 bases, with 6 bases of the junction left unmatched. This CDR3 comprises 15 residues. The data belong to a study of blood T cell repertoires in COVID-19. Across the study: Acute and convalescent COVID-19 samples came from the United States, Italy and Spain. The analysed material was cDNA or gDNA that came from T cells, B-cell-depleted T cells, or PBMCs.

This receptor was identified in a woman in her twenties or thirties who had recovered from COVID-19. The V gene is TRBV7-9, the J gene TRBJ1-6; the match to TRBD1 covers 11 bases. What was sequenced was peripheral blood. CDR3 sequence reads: CASSSGQGARSPLHF. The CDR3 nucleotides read TGTGCCAGCAGCTCAGGACAGGGGGCGAGGTCACCCCTCCACTTT.